These 28 T cell receptor beta chains originate from one sample sequenced in a study of blood T cell repertoires in COVID-19. Produced via immunoSEQ multiplex PCR; TCRdb's table is partial and in-frame only. The table records roughly 17,000 clones, around 80% of them present only once. Sequencing was carried out using peripheral blood. These receptors were obtained from a man in his 60s with active or convalescent COVID-19.

V and J are TRBV28 and TRBJ1-1; D unresolved. The CDR3 covers 12 residues. V was trimmed by 4 bases and J by 7 bases, leaving 10 bases between them. Looked up from germline, CDR1 is MDHEN and CDR2 is SYDVKM. The CDR3 DNA sequence: TGTGCCAGCAGTTCCGAAGCACTTGAAGCTTTCTTT. This translates into CASSSEALEAFF.

This clone has just a few counts. This rearrangement joins TRBV5-1 to TRBJ2-7; the match to TRBD1 covers 7 bases. The CDR3 is 16 amino acids. The germline V gene encodes CDR1 SGHRS and CDR2 YFSETQ. With 0 bases clipped from V and 1 base from J, the junction kept 7 bases outside the gene matches. Here the CDR3 DNA reads TGCGCCAGCAGCTTGGCCGAACAGGGGTCATCCTACGAGCAGTACTTC. Protein product: CASSLAEQGSSYEQYF.

The V call is TRBV14, the J call TRBJ1-1; 7 bases agree with TRBD1. There are 14 residues in the CDR3. Germline V gives CDR1 SGHDN, CDR2 FVKESK. V gave up 3 bases and J gave up 3 bases; unmatched junction bases: 4. CDR3 amino acids: CASSHGQAYTEAFF. CDR3 nucleotides: TGTGCCAGCAGCCATGGACAGGCCTACACTGAAGCTTTCTTT.

This chain links TRBV5-5 with TRBJ1-2; D not resolved. Germline V gene sequence: CDR1 SGHKS, CDR2 YYEKEE (reference sequence). V was trimmed by 0 bases and J by 4 bases, leaving 10 bases between them. This CDR3 region has 14 residues. The CDR3 region is CASSLAGSGYGYTF. The CDR3 DNA sequence: TGTGCCAGCAGCTTGGCGGGTAGTGGCTATGGCTACACCTTC.

This clone showed up just once. This chain joins TRBV5-1 and TRBJ1-6; possible D gene TRBD1, 6 bases. V was shortened by 0 bases and J by 5 bases, with 9 bases between the two germline ends. CDR3 size: 15 residues. CDR1 SGHRS and CDR2 YFSETQ come from the germline V gene. CDR3 DNA sequence: TGCGCCAGCAGCTTGGTACAGGGTAATAATTCACCCCTCCACTTT. It yields the protein CASSLVQGNNSPLHF. Variable domain in full (rest from reference TRBV5-1 and TRBJ1-6): KAGVTQTPRYLIKTRGQQVTLSCSPISGHRSVSWYQQTPGQGLQFLFEYFSETQRNKGNFPGRFSGRQFSNSRSEMNVSTLELGDSALYLCASSLVQGNNSPLHFGNGTRLTVT.

The chain has TRBV28 and TRBJ1-2; 7 bases agree with TRBD1. The CDR3 consists of 12 residues. Losses at the gene ends were 5 bases for V and 7 bases for J; bases not matched to a gene: 4. CDR1 and CDR2 from the germline V gene are MDHEN and SYDVKM. The CDR3 DNA is TGTGCCAGCAGTGAAAACAGGGGTGGCTACACCTTC. Translated, it gives CASSENRGGYTF.

The rearrangement links TRBV18 to TRBJ2-1; no firm D call. Trimming pared 1 base from V and 6 bases from J, leaving 13 bases between. This CDR3 contains 15 residues. CDR1 KGHSH and CDR2 LQKENI come from the germline V gene. CDR3 nucleotide sequence: TGTGCCAGCTCACCACGAAGTAGTCCTAGCAATGAGCAGTTCTTC. This codes for CASSPRSSPSNEQFF.

This rearrangement joins TRBV2 to TRBJ1-2; D ambiguous. The germline V gene encodes CDR1 SNHLY and CDR2 FYNNEI. The CDR3 covers 11 residues. V lost 6 bases and J 2 bases, leaving 4 bases between the germline ends. The CDR3: CASRTNYGYTF. The CDR3 DNA follows: TGTGCCAGCAGGACAAACTATGGCTACACCTTC.

This chain uses TRBV13 with TRBJ2-1, with D possibly matching TRBD2 (5 bases). V was shortened by 3 bases and J by 7 bases, with 13 bases between the two germline ends. CDR3 length: 14 amino acids. CDR1 is PRHDT, CDR2 FYEKMQ, per germline (reference sequence). The CDR3 is CASSFRTGRNEQFF. The DNA of the CDR3 is TGTGCCAGCAGCTTTAGGACGGGAAGGAATGAGCAGTTCTTC.

The chain combines TRBV9 with TRBJ1-3; no clear D gene. V was trimmed by 3 bases and J by 0 bases, leaving 4 bases between them. This CDR3 is 13 amino acids long. The germline V gene encodes CDR1 SGDLS and CDR2 YYNGEE. CDR3 sequence: CASSGASGNTIYF. DNA for the CDR3: TGTGCCAGCAGCGGGGCCTCTGGAAACACCATATATTTT.

The J gene is TRBJ1-5, the V gene TRBV2; 8 bases align to TRBD1. After removal of 6 bases from V and 4 bases from J, the junction contained 8 bases not matched to a gene. Germline CDR1 SNHLY, CDR2 FYNNEI. The CDR3 has 15 residues. CDR3 amino acids: CASSDRTGRNQPQHF. The CDR3 DNA follows: TGTGCCAGCAGCGATCGGACAGGGAGAAATCAGCCCCAGCATTTT.

The rearrangement uses TRBV12-5 and TRBJ2-1, with D perhaps matching TRBD1 (8 bases). The germline CDR1 and CDR2 sequences are LGHNT and FRNRAP. The CDR3 runs to 14 residues. V was clipped by 4 bases and J by 8 bases, with 15 bases between them. In DNA, the CDR3 is TGTGCTAGTGGTTACAGGGGGGGGTGGGATGAGCAGTTCTTC. This encodes CASGYRGGWDEQFF.

This chain joins TRBV7-9 and TRBJ1-1; D is undetermined. This CDR3 comprises 12 residues. The V and J ends lost 8 bases and 1 base respectively, with 8 bases between them. From germline, CDR1 is SEHNR and CDR2 FQNEAQ (reference sequence). The CDR3 region is CASRTANTEAFF. As DNA, the CDR3 is TGTGCCAGCCGTACAGCGAACACTGAAGCTTTCTTT.

The rearrangement joins TRBV5-8 to TRBJ1-3; 7 positions match TRBD1. Germline V gives CDR1 SGHTS, CDR2 YDEGEE. The CDR3 length is 16 residues. J lost 1 base, V lost 2 bases, and 6 bases had no gene match. DNA of the CDR3: TGTGCCAGCAGCTTCTGGCAGGGGGTTTCTGGAAACACCATATATTTT. It is translated as CASSFWQGVSGNTIYF.

This clone was observed at least ten times. V gene TRBV6-2 or TRBV6-3 combines with J gene TRBJ2-3; D is perhaps TRBD2 (6 bases). The CDR3 consists of 18 residues. Germline-derived CDR1 and CDR2 are MNHEY and SVGEGT. Trimming pared 2 bases from V and 1 base from J, leaving 19 bases between. The CDR3 protein is CASSYPLEAGPRTDTQYF. The CDR3 nucleotides are TGTGCCAGCAGTTACCCCTTGGAGGCGGGACCGCGCACAGATACGCAGTATTTT.

The rearrangement uses TRBV5-4 and TRBJ2-7, with TRBD2 matching 7 bases. V shed 1 base, J shed 6 bases, and the junction held 4 bases outside the gene matches. Germline loops: CDR1 SGHNT, CDR2 YYREEE (reference sequence). The CDR3 consists of 13 residues. The CDR3 here is CASSLSGTGEQYF. The DNA of the CDR3 is TGTGCCAGCAGCTTGAGCGGGACGGGCGAGCAGTACTTC.

This clone has a single count. CDR3 sequence (DNA): TGTGCCAGCAGCGTAGCTACGGGGACTAGCGGGTACAATGAGCAGTTCTTC. Translation gives CASSVATGTSGYNEQFF. The genes are TRBV9 and TRBJ2-1, with 12 bases lining up with TRBD2. This CDR3 is built from 17 residues. Trimming took 0 bases from V and 4 from J; bases not matched to a gene: 5. CDR1 SGDLS and CDR2 YYNGEE come from the germline V gene.

This chain links TRBV5-1 with TRBJ1-2; no firm D call. Germline V gene sequence: CDR1 SGHRS, CDR2 YFSETQ. V lost 2 bases to trimming and J lost 4 bases, with 12 bases between them. This CDR3 is 14 amino acids long. CDR3 residues: CASSFSVELYGYTF. Here the CDR3 DNA reads TGCGCCAGCAGCTTTTCTGTGGAGCTCTATGGCTACACCTTC.

The chain employs TRBV5-4 and TRBJ2-3; a possible D gene is TRBD2 (6 bases). The CDR3 extends over 16 amino acids. Trimming removed 4 bases from V and 0 bases from J, with 15 bases in between. Germline CDR1 and CDR2: SGHNT and YYREEE (reference sequence). The CDR3 DNA reads as TGTGCCAGCAGCCTAGGAGGGGTTTTGAGCACAGATACGCAGTATTTT. This gives the protein CASSLGGVLSTDTQYF.

This clone has a handful of counts. This chain uses TRBV5-1 with TRBJ1-1; 8 bases line up with TRBD1. J lost 4 bases, V lost 1 base, and 6 bases had no gene match. The CDR3 extends over 15 amino acids. Germline V gives CDR1 SGHRS, CDR2 YFSETQ. The CDR3 DNA sequence: TGCGCCAGCAGCTTGCCAGGGGGCTCGGGCACTGAAGCTTTCTTT. As protein: CASSLPGGSGTEAFF.

This chain joins TRBV9 and TRBJ1-5; 11 nucleotides agree with TRBD1. V was clipped by 0 bases and J by 6 bases; unmatched bases: 8. From germline, CDR1 is SGDLS and CDR2 YYNGEE. This CDR3 contains 17 residues. The CDR3 here is CASSVDAGGTGGQPQHF. CDR3 DNA: TGTGCCAGCAGCGTAGATGCCGGGGGGACAGGGGGTCAGCCCCAGCATTTT.

This chain uses TRBV5-4 with TRBJ2-5; a possible D gene is TRBD2 (5 bases). Germline CDR1 SGHNT, CDR2 YYREEE (reference sequence). CDR3 length: 14 amino acids. Trimming took 4 bases from V and 3 from J, leaving 13 bases between them. CDR3 sequence (DNA): TGTGCCAGCAGCCCGGGAAACTTGGAAGAGACCCAGTACTTC. Amino acid sequence: CASSPGNLEETQYF.

V is TRBV5-1 and J is TRBJ2-1, with D maybe TRBD1 (6 bases). Trimming removed 4 bases from V and 3 bases from J, with 17 bases in between. Germline-derived CDR1 and CDR2 are SGHRS and YFSETQ. The CDR3 has 16 amino acids. CDR3 DNA: TGCGCCAGCAGCCCCACAAGGGGGAGAGACTACAATGAGCAGTTCTTC. The encoded protein is CASSPTRGRDYNEQFF.

V usage is TRBV10-1 and J usage is TRBJ1-3; perhaps TRBD1 as D (6 bases). CDR3 length: 15 amino acids. Germline CDR1 reads WNHNN; CDR2 reads SYGVQD (reference sequence). V was trimmed by 5 bases and J by 1 base, leaving 12 bases between them. DNA of the CDR3: TGCGCCAGCAGTTCCGGGACATCTTCTGGAAACACCATATATTTT. Translating gives CASSSGTSSGNTIYF.

Here the CDR3 DNA reads TGTGCCAGCAGCTGGACAGGAACTAACTATGGCTACACCTTC. As protein: CASSWTGTNYGYTF. The chain links TRBV5-4 to TRBJ1-2; 7 bases match TRBD1. The germline CDR1 and CDR2 sequences are SGHNT and YYREEE (reference sequence). V gave up 3 bases and J gave up 0 bases; unmatched junction bases: 2. The CDR3 loop spans 14 amino acids.

This chain connects TRBV3-1 (or the pseudogene TRBV3-2) to TRBJ2-7; 16 bases fit TRBD2. CDR1 LGHDT and CDR2 YNNKEL come from the germline V gene (reference sequence). V lost 2 bases and J lost 2; bases outside the gene matches: 9. This CDR3 spans 19 amino acids. The CDR3 bases are TGTGCCAGCAGCCAAAACCTTGGGACTAGCGGGAGGGTTCCCTACGAGCAGTACTTC. It encodes CASSQNLGTSGRVPYEQYF.

The rearrangement links TRBV29-1 to TRBJ2-7, with D unclear. The germline V gene encodes CDR1 SQVTM and CDR2 ANQGSEA. The CDR3 is made up of 12 amino acids. The germline V and J ends were trimmed by 5 bases and 4 bases, with 12 bases remaining between them. CDR3 bases: TGCAGCGTTATACAGCAGCCATACGAGCAGTACTTC. It yields the protein CSVIQQPYEQYF.

The CDR3: CASREVPPTSNTEAFF. DNA for the CDR3: TGTGCCAGCAGGGAGGTGCCTCCAACAAGCAACACTGAAGCTTTCTTT. The chain uses TRBV27 and TRBJ1-1; D is unresolved. The CDR3 has 16 amino acids. Per the germline V gene, CDR1 is MNHEY and CDR2 is SMNVEV (reference sequence). V lost 6 bases and J 2 bases, leaving 19 bases between the germline ends.